The table lists the clone carrying this T cell receptor beta chain with a count of one. This entry belongs to a study of blood T cell repertoires in COVID-19. In the study overall: Nucleic acid was either cDNA or gDNA, and it came from T cells, B-cell-depleted T cells, or PBMCs.

V lost 0 bases to trimming and J lost 1 base, with 21 bases between them. The CDR3 totals 19 residues. The V gene's germline CDR1 is LGHNA and CDR2 YNFKEQ. As handled by the study authors: Researchers report that nucleated cell counts were estimated from reference gene primer amplification. Profiling relied on immunoSEQ multiplex PCR, and the TCRdb table lists in-frame clones only, not all of them. V, J and clone size reflect that table, while D and trimming were determined from the DNA. The table records 250,000 to 400,000 clones, about 91% of them present only once. Seattle's cohort entered during active infection and was followed longitudinally.

The chain links TRBV4-2 to TRBJ1-2; D is possibly TRBD1 (5 bases). This clonotype was obtained from a woman under 40 with COVID-19, enrolled during active disease. Material for sequencing was peripheral blood. The CDR3 nucleotides read TGTGCCAGCAGCCAAGATCCCGCCGGGACTGAGAATTATAACTATGGCTACACCTTC. It codes for CASSQDPAGTENYNYGYTF.